This TCR beta chain was sequenced in a study of HIV-infected patients and healthy controls. Study summary: No general T-cell lymphocytopenia was present, and per-chain CDR3 totals resembled those of controls.

No cell fractionation was done, so the repertoire covers all unsorted peripheral blood T cells. This clonotype was found many times. cDNA was made from about 480 ng RNA using alpha and beta constant primers. Separate chain-specific third strand synthesis with multiplexing indices produced the alpha and beta libraries. Each cDNA molecule was barcoded, and a single primer pair amplified each chain. Second strand DNA was synthesized using a primer at the SP2 site. TCRdb processed the 5' RACE reads anew with MiXCR; each CDR3 protein has one entry. The repertoire holds 9,500 to 13,000 distinct CDR3 sequences, approximately 5.2% seen once, with roughly 15% in the top ten. The V and J ends lost 0 bases and 8 bases, in that order; junction bases with no gene match: 9. This CDR3 region has 16 residues. In germline, CDR1 is LGHDT, CDR2 YNNKEL (reference sequence).

This clonotype was obtained from an adult with HIV infection. Sequenced here: blood, sampled before antiretroviral therapy. V and J are TRBV3-1 and TRBJ1-4; TRBD1 matches 7 bases. The CDR3 region has the DNA TGTGCCAGCAGCCAAGATATCGGGACAGCCTCGGAAAAACTGTTTTTT. It specifies CASSQDIGTASEKLFF.